This TCR beta chain was identified during a study of T-cell memory formation after mild COVID-19. This clonotype has more than one count but fewer than ten. No antigen is known for it. Study results and limitations: Certain responding clones were present in pre-infection memory, suggesting participation of cross-reactive memory.

TCRdb re-analysed the 5' RACE reads in MiXCR, keeping a single row per CDR3 protein. The repertoire consists of around 390,000 distinct CDR3 sequences, with approximately 15% occurring once and the leading ten covering roughly 21%. The TCR originated in a man between 18 and 29 years old who had mild COVID-19 (a few samples of this study predate the infection). Cell type and time point are not known. Input material: PBMCs or a T cell subset sorted from them (not recorded which).

CDR3 sequence reads: CASSHPGRYGYTF. CDR3 bases: TGCGCCAGCAGCCACCCCGGACGCTATGGCTACACCTTC. The V call is TRBV4-3, the J call TRBJ1-2; D uncertain. Germline CDR1 reads LGHNA; CDR2 reads YSLEER. The V gene lost 3 bases and the J gene lost 4 bases, with 9 bases spanning the gap. This CDR3 is 13 amino acids long.